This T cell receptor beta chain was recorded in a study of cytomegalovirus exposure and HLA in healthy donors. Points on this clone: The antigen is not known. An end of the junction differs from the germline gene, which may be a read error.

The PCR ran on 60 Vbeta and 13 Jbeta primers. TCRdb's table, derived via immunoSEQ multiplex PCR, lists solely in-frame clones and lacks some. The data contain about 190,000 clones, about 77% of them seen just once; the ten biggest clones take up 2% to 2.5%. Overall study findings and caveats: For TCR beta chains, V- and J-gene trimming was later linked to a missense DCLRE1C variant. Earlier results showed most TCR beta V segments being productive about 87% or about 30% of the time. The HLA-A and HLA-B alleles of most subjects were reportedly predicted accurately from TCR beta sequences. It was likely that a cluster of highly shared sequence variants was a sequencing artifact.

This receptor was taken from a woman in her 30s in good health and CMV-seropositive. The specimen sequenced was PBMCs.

Here the CDR3 reads CTSSLTGTDLYEQYF. CDR3 nucleotides: TGTACCAGCAGCCTCACCGGGACTGACCTCTACGAGCAGTACTTC. The gene calls are TRBV9 and TRBJ2-7; weak D call: TRBD2 (6 bases). CDR1 SGDLS and CDR2 YYNGEE come from the germline V gene. The CDR3 runs 15 residues.